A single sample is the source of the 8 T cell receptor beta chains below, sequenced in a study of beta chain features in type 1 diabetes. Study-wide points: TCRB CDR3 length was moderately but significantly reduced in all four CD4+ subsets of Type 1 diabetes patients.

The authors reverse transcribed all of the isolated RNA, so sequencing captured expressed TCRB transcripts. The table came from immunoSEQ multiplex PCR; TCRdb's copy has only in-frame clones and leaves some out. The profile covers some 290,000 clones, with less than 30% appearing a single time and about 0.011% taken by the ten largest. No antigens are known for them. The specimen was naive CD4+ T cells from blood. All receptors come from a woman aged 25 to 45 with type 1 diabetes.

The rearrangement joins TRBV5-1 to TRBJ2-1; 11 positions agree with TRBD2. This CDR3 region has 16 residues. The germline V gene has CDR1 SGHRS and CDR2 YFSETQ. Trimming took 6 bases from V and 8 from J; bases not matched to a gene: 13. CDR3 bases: TGCGCCAGCAACAAAGTGGGGCTAGCGGGAGGTCATGAGCAGTTCTTC. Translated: CASNKVGLAGGHEQFF. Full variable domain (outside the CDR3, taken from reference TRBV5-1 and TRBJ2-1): KAGVTQTPRYLIKTRGQQVTLSCSPISGHRSVSWYQQTPGQGLQFLFEYFSETQRNKGNFPGRFSGRQFSNSRSEMNVSTLELGDSALYLCASNKVGLAGGHEQFFGPGTRLTVL.

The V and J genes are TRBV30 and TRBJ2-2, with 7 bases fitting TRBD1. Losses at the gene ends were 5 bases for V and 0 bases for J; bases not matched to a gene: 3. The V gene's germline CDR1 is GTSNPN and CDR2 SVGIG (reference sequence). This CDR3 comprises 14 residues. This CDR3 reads CAWGQATNTGELFF. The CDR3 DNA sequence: TGTGCCTGGGGACAGGCAACGAACACCGGGGAGCTGTTTTTT.

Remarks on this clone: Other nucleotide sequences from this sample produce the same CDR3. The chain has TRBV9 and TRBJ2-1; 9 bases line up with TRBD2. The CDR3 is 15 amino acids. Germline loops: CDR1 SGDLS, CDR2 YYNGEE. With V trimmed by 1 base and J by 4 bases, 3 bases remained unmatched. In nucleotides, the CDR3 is TGTGCCAGCAGCGTAATTGCGGGAGGGTACAATGAGCAGTTCTTC. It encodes CASSVIAGGYNEQFF.

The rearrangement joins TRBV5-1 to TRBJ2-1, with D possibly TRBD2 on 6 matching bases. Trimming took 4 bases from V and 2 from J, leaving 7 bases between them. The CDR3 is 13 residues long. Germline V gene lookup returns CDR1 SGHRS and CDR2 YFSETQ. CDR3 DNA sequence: TGCGCCAGCAGCGCTAGCGCCTACAATGAGCAGTTCTTC. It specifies CASSASAYNEQFF.

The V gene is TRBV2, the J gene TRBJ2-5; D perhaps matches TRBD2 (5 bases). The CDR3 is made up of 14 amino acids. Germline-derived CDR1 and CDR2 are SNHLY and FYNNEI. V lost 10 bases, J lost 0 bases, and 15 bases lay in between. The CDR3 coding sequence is TGTGCCACCCACTCTCGGGGATACCAAGAGACCCAGTACTTC. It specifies CATHSRGYQETQYF.

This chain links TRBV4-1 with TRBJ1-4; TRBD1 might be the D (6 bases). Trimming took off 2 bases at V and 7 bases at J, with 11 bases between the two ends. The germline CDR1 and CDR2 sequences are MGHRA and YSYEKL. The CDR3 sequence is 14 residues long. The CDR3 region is CASSQQGLGEKLFF. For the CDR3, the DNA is TGCGCCAGCAGCCAACAGGGGCTGGGTGAAAAACTGTTTTTT.

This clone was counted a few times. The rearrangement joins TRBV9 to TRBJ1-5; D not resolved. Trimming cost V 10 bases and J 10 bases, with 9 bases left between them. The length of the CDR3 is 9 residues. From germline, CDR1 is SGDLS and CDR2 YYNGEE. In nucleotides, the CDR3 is TGTGCCGCCCCCGGTCCCCAGCATTTT. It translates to CAAPGPQHF.

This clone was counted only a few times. CDR3 protein: CASSYTGGWGSTIYF. CDR3 DNA: TGTGCCAGCAGCTATACAGGGGGCTGGGGGAGCACCATATATTTT. This rearrangement joins TRBV5-6 to TRBJ1-3, with 9 bases aligning to TRBD1. V trimming: 3 bases; J trimming: 9 bases; junction bases outside the gene matches: 10. Germline CDR1 and CDR2: SGHDT and YYEEEE. The length of the CDR3 is 15 residues.